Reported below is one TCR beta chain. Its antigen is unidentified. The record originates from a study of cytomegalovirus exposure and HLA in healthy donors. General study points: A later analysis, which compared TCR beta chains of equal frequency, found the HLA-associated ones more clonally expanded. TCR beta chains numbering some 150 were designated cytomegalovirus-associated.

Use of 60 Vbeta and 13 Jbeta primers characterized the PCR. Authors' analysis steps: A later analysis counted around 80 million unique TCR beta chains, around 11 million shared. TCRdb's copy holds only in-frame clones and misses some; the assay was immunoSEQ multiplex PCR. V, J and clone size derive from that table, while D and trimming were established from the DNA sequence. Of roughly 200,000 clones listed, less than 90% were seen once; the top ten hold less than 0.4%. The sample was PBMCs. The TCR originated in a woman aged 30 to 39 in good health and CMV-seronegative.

CDR3 nucleotide sequence: TGTGCCAGCAGCTCAGGGGCAGGCGCCTACGAGCAGTACTTC. This gives the protein CASSSGAGAYEQYF. The chain is built from TRBV5-4 and TRBJ2-7; weak D call: TRBD1 (6 bases). Germline V gene lookup returns CDR1 SGHNT and CDR2 YYREEE (reference sequence). This CDR3 is 14 amino acids long. The ends were cut back, 3 bases at V and 2 bases at J, with 12 bases in the middle.